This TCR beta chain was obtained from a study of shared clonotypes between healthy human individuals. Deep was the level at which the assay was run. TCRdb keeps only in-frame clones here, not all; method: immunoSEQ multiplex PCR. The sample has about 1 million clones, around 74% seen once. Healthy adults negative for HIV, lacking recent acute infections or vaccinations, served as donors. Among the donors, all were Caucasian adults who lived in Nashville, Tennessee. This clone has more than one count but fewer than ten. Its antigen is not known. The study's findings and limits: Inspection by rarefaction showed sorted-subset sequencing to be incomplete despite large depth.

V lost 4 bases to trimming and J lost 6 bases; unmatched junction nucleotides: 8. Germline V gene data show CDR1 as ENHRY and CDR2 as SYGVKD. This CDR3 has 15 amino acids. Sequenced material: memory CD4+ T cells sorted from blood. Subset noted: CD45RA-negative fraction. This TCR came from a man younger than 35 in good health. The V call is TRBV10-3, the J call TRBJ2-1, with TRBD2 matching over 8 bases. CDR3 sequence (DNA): TGTGCCATCAGTGGAGGGAGCGGGGGCAGCAATGAGCAGTTCTTC. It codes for CAISGGSGGSNEQFF.